The rows below give T cell receptor beta chains drawn from one sample of a study of blood T cell repertoires in COVID-19. The table came from immunoSEQ multiplex PCR; TCRdb's copy has only in-frame clones and leaves some out. The sample has roughly 82,000 clones, 90% seen once; the top ten hold around 0.96%. The sample comprised peripheral blood. The receptors here all came from a woman aged 45-60 years in a cohort sampled during active COVID-19. CDR3s include the opening cysteine and the closing phenylalanine or tryptophan. The order of the fields is V gene, D gene, clone size, J gene, CDR3 DNA, CDR3 protein. A D gene is named only where the DNA matches it firmly. The size entry is marked missing in some rows and otherwise reads once, few, many or a size class.

>TRBV9|NA|once|TRBJ1-2
TGTGCCAGCAGCGTAGGAGGTTCGTATGGCTACACCTTC
CASSVGGSYGYTF
>TRBV28|TRBD2|once|TRBJ2-1
TGTGCCAGCAGTTTCGTGGGGGGGGGCTCCTACAATGAGCAGTTCTTC
CASSFVGGGSYNEQFF
>TRBV11-2|NA|NA|TRBJ2-7
TGTGCCAGCAGCGCTTCTTTACTCGGGGTCTACGAGCAGTACTTC
CASSASLLGVYEQYF
>TRBV6-5|TRBD1|NA|TRBJ1-1
TGTGCCAGCGCCCAACAGGGGAGGAACACTGAAGCTTTCTTT
CASAQQGRNTEAFF
>TRBV15|TRBD1|NA|TRBJ1-5
TGTGCCACCAGCCTCGGGACAGGGAATCAGCCCCAGCATTTT
CATSLGTGNQPQHF
>TRBV27|TRBD1|NA|TRBJ2-5
TGTGCCAGCAGAGGACAGGGTAAGGAGACCCAGTACTTC
CASRGQGKETQYF
>TRBV6-8|TRBD1|NA|TRBJ1-2
TGTGCCAGCAGTCGAAAAGGACAGGGGGCGCGGGGCTACACCTTC
CASSRKGQGARGYTF
>TRBV9|TRBD2|once|TRBJ2-1
TGTGCCAGCAGCGGGACTAGCAGGAATGAGCAGTTCTTC
CASSGTSRNEQFF
>TRBV27|NA|NA|TRBJ1-6
TGTGCCAGCAGTTCAGGCCTCAGCTCCTATAATTCACCCCTCCACTTT
CASSSGLSSYNSPLHF
>TRBV5-1|NA|NA|TRBJ2-5
TGCGCCAGCAGCTTGATGAGCGGCCCTCAAGAGACCCAGTACTTC
CASSLMSGPQETQYF
>TRBV5-1|TRBD2|NA|TRBJ2-3
TGCGCCAGCAGCTCACGGACTAGCGGCACAGATACGCAGTATTTT
CASSSRTSGTDTQYF
>TRBV29-1|NA|NA|TRBJ2-5
TGCAGCGGAGGAGGACCCTCAACCGAGACCCAGTACTTC
CSGGGPSTETQYF
>TRBV9|NA|NA|TRBJ2-1
TGTGCCAGCAGCGTAGGACTGTTGGAAAATGAGCAGTTCTTC
CASSVGLLENEQFF
>TRBV7-3|TRBD1|few|TRBJ1-1
TGTGCCAGCAGCCCGACAGGGACAGGGGGGCGCACTGAAGCTTTCTTT
CASSPTGTGGRTEAFF
>TRBV4-1|TRBD2|NA|TRBJ2-3
TGCGCCAGCAGCCAAGACGGGCTAGCGGGAGTGGATACGCAGTATTTT
CASSQDGLAGVDTQYF
>TRBV5-1|NA|NA|TRBJ2-3
TGCGCCAGCAGCTTGGGGTGGCAAGCAGATACGCAGTATTTT
CASSLGWQADTQYF
>TRBV6-2/TRBV6-3|NA|NA|TRBJ2-5
TGTGCCAGCAGTACGGCATTGGAGTACCAAGAGACCCAGTACTTC
CASSTALEYQETQYF
>TRBV5-1|TRBD1|NA|TRBJ2-7
TGCGCCAGCAGAGGGTTGGACAGGGTCGCCCACGAGCAGTACTTC
CASRGLDRVAHEQYF
>TRBV21-1|NA|NA|TRBJ2-7
TGTGCCAGCAGCAAAGAAGGGACTAGGACCTACGAGCAGTACTTC
CASSKEGTRTYEQYF
>TRBV7-9|NA|NA|TRBJ2-3
TGTGCCAGCAGCTCCGGGACCGGGACTAGCACAGATACGCAGTATTTT
CASSSGTGTSTDTQYF
>TRBV3-1/TRBV3-2|NA|medium-sized|TRBJ1-1
TGTGCCAGCGGAGGCAGGGGGAACACTGAAGCTTTCTTT
CASGGRGNTEAFF
>TRBV6-5|NA|NA|TRBJ1-4
TGTGCCAGCAGCTTCGGAGAGGTCGATGAAAAACTGTTTTTT
CASSFGEVDEKLFF
>TRBV2|TRBD1|NA|TRBJ2-7
TGTGCCAGCAGTTTGGGACAGGCGGCCTACGAGCAGTACTTC
CASSLGQAAYEQYF
>TRBV6-5|TRBD1|NA|TRBJ1-1
TGTGCCAGCAGTCGGAACAGGGGGCTGTCTGAAGCTTTCTTT
CASSRNRGLSEAFF
>TRBV7-2|TRBD2|NA|TRBJ2-7
TGTGCCAGCAGCTTCTCTAGCGGGGTAGCGGCCCCTTACGAGCAGTACTTC
CASSFSSGVAAPYEQYF
>TRBV14|NA|NA|TRBJ2-1
TGTGCCAGCAGCCAAGTGGGGCTCGACGGATACAATGAGCAGTTCTTC
CASSQVGLDGYNEQFF
>TRBV29-1|TRBD1|NA|TRBJ1-1
TGCAGCGCTAATGACAGGGCGAACACTGAAGCTTTCTTT
CSANDRANTEAFF
>TRBV5-4|TRBD1|NA|TRBJ1-1
TGTGCCAGCTCTCCATACAGGGGGAAGCCAGCTTTCTTT
CASSPYRGKPAFF
>TRBV18|NA|once|TRBJ1-3
TGTGCCAGCTCACTTACCCCGGGATCTTCTACCTTTGGAAACACCATATATTTT
CASSLTPGSSTFGNTIYF
>TRBV11-2|NA|NA|TRBJ2-7
TGTGCCAGCAGCTTAGGGGTACAGGGTGTCGAGCAGTACTTC
CASSLGVQGVEQYF
>TRBV27|NA|NA|TRBJ1-5
TGTGCCAGCAGTTTAGTACAGGGAGGCAATCAGCCCCAGCATTTT
CASSLVQGGNQPQHF
>TRBV3-1/TRBV3-2|TRBD1|NA|TRBJ2-2
TGTGCCAGCAGCCAAGTGACAGGGGTCACCGGGGAGCTGTTTTTT
CASSQVTGVTGELFF
>TRBV19|NA|NA|TRBJ1-2
TGTGCCAGTAGTATAGAAGCGACAGCAGGTGGCTACACCTTC
CASSIEATAGGYTF
>TRBV2|TRBD2|few|TRBJ2-7
TGTGCCAGCAGAATAGGACTAGCGGACTCCTACGAGCAGTACTTC
CASRIGLADSYEQYF
>TRBV27|TRBD1|NA|TRBJ1-2
TGTGCCAGCAGTTTAGACAGGGGAAGTGCCTTTGGCTACACCTTC
CASSLDRGSAFGYTF
>TRBV7-9|NA|NA|TRBJ2-7
TGTGCCAGCAGCCTACAGGAGTTCTCCTACGAGCAGTACTTC
CASSLQEFSYEQYF
>TRBV18|NA|once|TRBJ2-3
TGTGCCAGCTCACCGGAGAGGAAACCCTCCACAGATACGCAGTATTTT
CASSPERKPSTDTQYF
>TRBV21-1|NA|NA|TRBJ2-1
TGTGCCAGCAGCAAAGACAACCCGGTGCCCGAGGATGAGTTCTTC
CASSKDNPVPEDEFF
>TRBV7-3|NA|NA|TRBJ1-1
TGTGCCAGCAGCCCTCGTGCCGGGGAGTCCACTGAAGCTTTCTTT
CASSPRAGESTEAFF
>TRBV28|TRBD2|NA|TRBJ2-7
TGTGCCAGCTGGGGGACTAGCGGGAGCGAGCAGTACTTC
CASWGTSGSEQYF
>TRBV29-1|NA|NA|TRBJ2-7
TGCAGCGGGGGGGACACCCTGCGGTACGAGCAGTACTTC
CSGGDTLRYEQYF
>TRBV18|NA|NA|TRBJ2-7
TGTGCCAGCTCACCAGGTACGGGCTACGAGCAGTACTTC
CASSPGTGYEQYF
>TRBV7-3|NA|NA|TRBJ2-3
TGTGCCAGCAGCAAGACCCAGCGTAAAACTAGCACAGATACGCAGTATTTT
CASSKTQRKTSTDTQYF
>TRBV6-5|TRBD2|few|TRBJ2-7
TGTGCCAGCAGTTCTACTAGCGGGGGGCCCTACGAGCAGTACTTC
CASSSTSGGPYEQYF
>TRBV28|TRBD2|NA|TRBJ2-7
TGTGCCAGTATTAGCGGGACAACCTACGAGCAGTACTTC
CASISGTTYEQYF
>TRBV6-2/TRBV6-3|NA|NA|TRBJ1-6
TGTGCCAGCAGTACAACCGGACAAAGCCTCCACTTT
CASSTTGQSLHF
>TRBV9|NA|NA|TRBJ2-7
TGTGCCAGGAGAACAGGGTCCATCTACGAGCAGTACTTC
CARRTGSIYEQYF
>TRBV19|TRBD2|NA|TRBJ2-7
TGTGCCAGTAGTATCAATATAGCTAGCGGGAAATACGAGCAGTACTTC
CASSINIASGKYEQYF
>TRBV7-8|TRBD1|NA|TRBJ1-2
TGTGCCAGCAGCCGGGGACAGGGGGCTCTCTTTGGCTACACCTTC
CASSRGQGALFGYTF